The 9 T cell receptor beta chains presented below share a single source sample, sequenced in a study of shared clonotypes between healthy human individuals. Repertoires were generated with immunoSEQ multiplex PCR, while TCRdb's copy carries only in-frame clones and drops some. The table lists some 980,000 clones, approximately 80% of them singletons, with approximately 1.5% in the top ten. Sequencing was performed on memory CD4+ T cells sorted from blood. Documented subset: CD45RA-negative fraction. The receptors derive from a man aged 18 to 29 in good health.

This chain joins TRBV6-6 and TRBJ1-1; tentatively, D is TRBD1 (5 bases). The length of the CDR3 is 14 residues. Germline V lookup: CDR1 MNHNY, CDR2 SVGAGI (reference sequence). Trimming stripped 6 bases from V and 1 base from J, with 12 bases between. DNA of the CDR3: TGTGCCAGCAGACTGACAGACGCGAACACTGAAGCTTTCTTT. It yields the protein CASRLTDANTEAFF.

CDR3 residues: CASGPPTGVTEAFF. For the CDR3, the DNA is TGTGCTAGTGGCCCCCCGACAGGGGTCACTGAAGCTTTCTTT. The V and J genes are TRBV12-5 and TRBJ1-1; 8 bases match TRBD1. The J segment lost 4 bases and the V segment lost 6 bases, leaving 7 bases of the junction unmatched. Germline V lookup: CDR1 LGHNT, CDR2 FRNRAP. This CDR3 is 14 amino acids long.

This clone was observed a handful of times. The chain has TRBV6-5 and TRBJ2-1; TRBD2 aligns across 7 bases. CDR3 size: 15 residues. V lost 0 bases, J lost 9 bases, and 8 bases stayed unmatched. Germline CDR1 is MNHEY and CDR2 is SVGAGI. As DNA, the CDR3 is TGTGCCAGCAGTTACTCGCGGGGGATAGGAGGTGAGCAGTTCTTC. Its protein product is CASSYSRGIGGEQFF.

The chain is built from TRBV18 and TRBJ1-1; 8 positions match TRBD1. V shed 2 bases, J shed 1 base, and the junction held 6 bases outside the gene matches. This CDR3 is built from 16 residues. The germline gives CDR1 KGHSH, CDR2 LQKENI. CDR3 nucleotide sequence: TGTGCCAGCTCACCAAATCTTCAGGGGGCGAACACTGAAGCTTTCTTT. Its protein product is CASSPNLQGANTEAFF.

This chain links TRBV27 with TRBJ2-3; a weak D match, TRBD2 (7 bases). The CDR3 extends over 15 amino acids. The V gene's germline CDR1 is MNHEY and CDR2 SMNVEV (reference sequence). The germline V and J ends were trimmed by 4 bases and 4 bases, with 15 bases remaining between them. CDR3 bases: TGTGCCAGCAGTTCCCCCGGGGGGCGGCCAGATACGCAGTATTTT. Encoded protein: CASSSPGGRPDTQYF.

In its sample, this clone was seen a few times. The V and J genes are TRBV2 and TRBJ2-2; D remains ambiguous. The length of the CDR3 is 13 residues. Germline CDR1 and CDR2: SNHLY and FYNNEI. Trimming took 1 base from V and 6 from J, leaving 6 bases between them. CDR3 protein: CASSEGYAGELFF. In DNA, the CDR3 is TGTGCCAGCAGTGAAGGGTACGCCGGGGAGCTGTTTTTT.

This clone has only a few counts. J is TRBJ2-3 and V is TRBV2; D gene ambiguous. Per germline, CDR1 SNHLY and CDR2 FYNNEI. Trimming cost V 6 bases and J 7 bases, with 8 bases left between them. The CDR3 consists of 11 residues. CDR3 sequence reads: CASSYSNTQYF. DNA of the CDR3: TGTGCCAGCAGCTACAGTAATACGCAGTATTTT.

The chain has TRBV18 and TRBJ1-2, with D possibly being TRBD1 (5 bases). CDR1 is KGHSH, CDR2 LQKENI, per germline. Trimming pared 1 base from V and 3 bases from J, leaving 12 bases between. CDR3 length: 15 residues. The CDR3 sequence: CASSPRGASYYGYTF. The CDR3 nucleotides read TGTGCCAGCTCACCACGAGGGGCTTCGTACTATGGCTACACCTTC.

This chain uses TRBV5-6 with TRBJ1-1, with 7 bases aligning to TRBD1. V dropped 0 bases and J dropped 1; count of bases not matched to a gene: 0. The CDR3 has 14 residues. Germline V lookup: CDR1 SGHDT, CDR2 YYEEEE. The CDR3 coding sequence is TGTGCCAGCAGCTTGGGGGACAGGAACACTGAAGCTTTCTTT. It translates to CASSLGDRNTEAFF.